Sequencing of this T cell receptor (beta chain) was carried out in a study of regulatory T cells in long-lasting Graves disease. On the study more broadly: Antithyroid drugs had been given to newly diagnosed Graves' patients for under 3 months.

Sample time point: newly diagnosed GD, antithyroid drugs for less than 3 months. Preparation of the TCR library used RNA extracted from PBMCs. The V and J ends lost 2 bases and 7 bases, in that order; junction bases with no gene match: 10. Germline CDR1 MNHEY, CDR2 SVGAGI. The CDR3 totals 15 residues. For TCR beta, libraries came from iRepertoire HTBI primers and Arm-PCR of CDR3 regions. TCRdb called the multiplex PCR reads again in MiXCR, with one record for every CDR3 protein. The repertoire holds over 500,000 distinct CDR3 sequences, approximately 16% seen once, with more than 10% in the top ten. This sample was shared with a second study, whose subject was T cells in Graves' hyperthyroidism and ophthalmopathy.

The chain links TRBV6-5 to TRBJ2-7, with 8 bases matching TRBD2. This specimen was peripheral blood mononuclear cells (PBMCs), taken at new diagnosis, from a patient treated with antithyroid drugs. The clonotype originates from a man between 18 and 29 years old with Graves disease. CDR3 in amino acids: CASSYLAGGGGEQYF. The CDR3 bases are TGTGCCAGCAGTTACCTTGCGGGAGGAGGTGGGGAGCAGTACTTC.